The 23 T cell receptor beta chains below all came from one sample that was sequenced in a study of blood T cell repertoires in COVID-19 (TCRdb year 2020). The library was prepared using the immunoSEQ multiplex PCR assay. As stored in TCRdb, this immuneACCESS dataset retains in-frame rearrangements with V and J assigned. A fraction of the clones does not appear; measured against another copy, unresolved V genes explain less than half of the discrepancy, and the remainder lacks a known reason. The table for this sample lists 150,000 to 200,000 clones; around 86% of them were counted only once. More than 3% of the sample goes to the ten largest clones. Sequencing was performed on peripheral blood. The receptors were sampled from a man in his 70s with acute or convalescent COVID-19.

The chain has TRBV6-6 and TRBJ2-1; 8 bases are shared with TRBD1. CDR1 and CDR2 from the germline V gene are MNHNY and SVGAGI (reference sequence). This CDR3 region has 16 residues. J was trimmed by 0 bases and V by 5 bases; bases with no gene match: 6. The CDR3 spells CASSTDTGGSYNEQFF. The CDR3 bases are TGTGCCAGCAGTACCGACACAGGGGGCTCCTACAATGAGCAGTTCTTC.

The chain has TRBV19 and TRBJ2-1; possible D gene TRBD2, 7 bases. CDR1 and CDR2 from the germline V gene are LNHDA and SQIVND (reference sequence). Trimming stripped 1 base from V and 6 bases from J, with 13 bases between. The CDR3 is 15 amino acids. The CDR3 DNA is TGTGCCAGTAGTATAGTGGGGGGAGGGGGCAATGAGCAGTTCTTC. Translated: CASSIVGGGGNEQFF.

This chain links TRBV27 with TRBJ1-5; D uncertain. Trimming stripped 4 bases from V and 3 bases from J, with 13 bases between. This CDR3 is built from 15 residues. The germline gives CDR1 MNHEY, CDR2 SMNVEV (reference sequence). CDR3 loop: CASSSTQRVNQPQHF. Written as DNA, the CDR3 is TGTGCCAGCAGTTCAACCCAGAGGGTCAATCAGCCCCAGCATTTT.

The chain uses TRBV7-2 and TRBJ1-1; TRBD1 might be the D (6 bases). The CDR3 is made up of 14 amino acids. Germline V gives CDR1 SGHTA, CDR2 FQGNSA. Trimming shortened V by 3 bases and J by 0 bases, and 8 bases separated the two germline ends. CDR3 loop: CASSFAGVNTEAFF. The CDR3 region has the DNA TGTGCCAGCAGCTTCGCAGGGGTGAACACTGAAGCTTTCTTT.

CDR3 nucleotide sequence: TGTGCCAGCAGCAGACTAGCGGGGGTAACCTCCTACGAGCAGTACTTC. Protein: CASSRLAGVTSYEQYF. The chain has TRBV6-2 or TRBV6-3 and TRBJ2-7; 12 bases match TRBD2. V lost 6 bases to trimming and J lost 0 bases; unmatched junction nucleotides: 6. This CDR3 contains 16 residues. Germline V lookup: CDR1 MNHEY, CDR2 SVGEGT.

The chain has TRBV4-1 and TRBJ1-3, with D maybe TRBD1 (6 bases). Germline V CDR1 and CDR2: MGHRA, YSYEKL. This CDR3 spans 15 amino acids. V was cut by 11 bases and J by 6 bases, with 23 bases left in between. In DNA form, the CDR3 reads TGCGCCGGCGGAGACAGGCGGGCGGCGAAAAACACCATATATTTT. Amino acid sequence: CAGGDRRAAKNTIYF.

The rearrangement links TRBV4-2 to TRBJ1-6, with D possibly matching TRBD1 (5 bases). The CDR3 is made up of 16 amino acids. CDR1 LGHNA and CDR2 YNFKEQ come from the germline V gene. Trimming took 0 bases from V and 7 from J, leaving 13 bases between them. CDR3 in DNA: TGTGCCAGCAGCCAAGATCCACAGGCAGTGAATTCACCCCTCCACTTT. Residues: CASSQDPQAVNSPLHF.

The genes are TRBV28 and TRBJ2-6; maybe TRBD1 (5 bases). The CDR3 loop spans 16 amino acids. The V gene's germline CDR1 is MDHEN and CDR2 SYDVKM. V lost 6 bases, J lost 1 base, and 13 bases lay in between. CDR3 region: CASSLIQGSGANVLTF. The CDR3 coding sequence is TGTGCCAGCAGCCTCATCCAGGGTTCTGGGGCCAACGTCCTGACTTTC.

The J gene is TRBJ2-1, the V gene TRBV7-2; 11 positions match TRBD1. Germline V gene data show CDR1 as SGHTA and CDR2 as FQGNSA. The CDR3 contains 19 residues. V dropped 0 bases and J dropped 2; count of bases not matched to a gene: 9. CDR3 protein: CASSLARTGGRGPYNEQFF. The CDR3 DNA is TGTGCCAGCAGCTTAGCCAGGACAGGGGGCCGAGGGCCCTACAATGAGCAGTTCTTC.

This clone has just one count. V gene TRBV18 combines with J gene TRBJ1-2; D not certain. The CDR3 loop spans 14 amino acids. From germline, CDR1 is KGHSH and CDR2 LQKENI. V was clipped by 2 bases and J by 4 bases, with 11 bases between them. The CDR3 DNA sequence: TGTGCCAGCTCACCATCGGTGACTGGCTATGGCTACACCTTC. Translating gives CASSPSVTGYGYTF.

The J gene is TRBJ2-1, the V gene TRBV19; TRBD2 agrees at 9 bases. V lost 4 bases and J lost 5; bases outside the gene matches: 3. CDR1 is LNHDA, CDR2 SQIVND, per germline (reference sequence). This CDR3 spans 14 amino acids. The CDR3 bases are TGTGCCAGTAGTAGGGTAGCGGGGGACAATGAGCAGTTCTTC. Protein: CASSRVAGDNEQFF.

The gene calls are TRBV19 and TRBJ2-7; 7 bases are shared with TRBD1. Germline assignment: CDR1 LNHDA and CDR2 SQIVND (reference sequence). CDR3 size: 13 residues. V shed 7 bases, J shed 3 bases, and the junction held 6 bases outside the gene matches. The CDR3 sequence: CASTRQGSYEQYF. The CDR3 nucleotides read TGTGCCAGTACCCGACAGGGTAGCTACGAGCAGTACTTC.

This chain uses TRBV6-6 with TRBJ1-6; 8 nucleotides line up with TRBD1. The CDR3 totals 15 residues. With V trimmed by 6 bases and J by 8 bases, 9 bases remained unmatched. Germline V gene data show CDR1 as MNHNY and CDR2 as SVGAGI (reference sequence). The CDR3 sequence: CASRGTGGGDSPLHF. DNA of the CDR3: TGTGCCAGCAGGGGTACAGGGGGAGGGGATTCACCCCTCCACTTT.

This clone was recorded only once. This rearrangement joins TRBV4-1 to TRBJ2-7, with TRBD2 as a possible D gene (6 bases). V dropped 4 bases and J dropped 2 bases, with 12 bases sitting between them. This CDR3 contains 14 residues. Germline CDR1 is MGHRA and CDR2 is YSYEKL. CDR3 DNA sequence: TGCGCCAGCAGCCCCTGGGACTCGGCCTACGAGCAGTACTTC. This translates into CASSPWDSAYEQYF.

The V call is TRBV11-2, the J call TRBJ2-2; a weak D match, TRBD2 (7 bases). The CDR3 length is 16 residues. Per germline, CDR1 SGHAT and CDR2 FQNNGV. V lost 4 bases, J lost 7 bases, and 19 bases lay in between. The CDR3 reads CASSSLAGARGGELFF. The CDR3 DNA reads TGTGCCAGCAGCTCCCTCGCGGGGGCCCGCGGCGGGGAGCTGTTTTTT.

Only one count was recorded for this clone. The V gene is TRBV5-1, the J gene TRBJ2-4, with D possibly matching TRBD2 (5 bases). Trimming took 0 bases from V and 11 from J, leaving 15 bases between them. CDR1 and CDR2 (germline): SGHRS, YFSETQ. The CDR3 length is 14 residues. CDR3 DNA: TGCGCCAGCAGCTTGGAGTCCGGAGGTTATGTTCAGTACTTC. Protein product: CASSLESGGYVQYF.

This clone was counted only a few times. The V gene is TRBV2, the J gene TRBJ2-7, with D unresolved. CDR1 is SNHLY and CDR2 is FYNNEI in the germline V gene. CDR3 length: 11 amino acids. Deletions cut 7 bases from V and 4 bases from J, with 8 bases between. CDR3 residues: CASTRSYEQYF. CDR3 bases: TGTGCCAGCACGCGATCATACGAGCAGTACTTC.

V usage is TRBV7-3 and J usage is TRBJ2-7; D gene uncertain. V lost 0 bases to trimming and J lost 6 bases, with 9 bases between them. Germline V gene sequence: CDR1 SGHTA, CDR2 FQGTGA. CDR3 size: 13 residues. Written as DNA, the CDR3 is TGTGCCAGCAGCTTAACTACCCCCGGCGAGCAGTACTTC. Amino acids: CASSLTTPGEQYF.

The rearrangement links TRBV18 to TRBJ2-1, with TRBD2 as a possible D gene (5 bases). Trimming stripped 4 bases from V and 8 bases from J, with 15 bases between. Germline V gene lookup returns CDR1 KGHSH and CDR2 LQKENI. The CDR3 extends over 14 amino acids. In nucleotides, the CDR3 is TGTGCCAGCTCACGGGATCGGGGAAGGGATGAGCAGTTCTTC. Translated: CASSRDRGRDEQFF.

In this sample, this clone turned up a few times. The CDR3 DNA sequence: TGTGCCAGCAATCTTGAAGGGAGGGGTGGCTACACCTTC. This sequence encodes CASNLEGRGGYTF. V is TRBV6-6 and J is TRBJ1-2; a weak D match, TRBD1 (5 bases). CDR3 size: 13 residues. Trimming removed 7 bases at V and 7 bases at J, with 16 bases between. Germline loops: CDR1 MNHNY, CDR2 SVGAGI (reference sequence).

This chain links TRBV3-1 (or the pseudogene TRBV3-2) with TRBJ1-6, with D maybe TRBD1 (6 bases). Trimming stripped 4 bases from V and 10 bases from J, with 11 bases between. The CDR3 contains 13 residues. Germline assignment: CDR1 LGHDT and CDR2 YNNKEL (reference sequence). CDR3 loop: CASSPGAGSPLHF. Written as DNA, the CDR3 is TGTGCCAGCAGCCCAGGGGCCGGGTCACCCCTCCACTTT.

The V and J genes are TRBV6-1 and TRBJ1-3; D remains unclear. This CDR3 is built from 15 residues. Trimming removed 0 bases from V and 4 bases from J, with 10 bases in between. CDR1 and CDR2 (germline): MNHNS, SASEGT. CDR3 sequence: CASSEAASEGNTIYF. CDR3 DNA sequence: TGTGCCAGCAGTGAAGCGGCCTCGGAGGGAAACACCATATATTTT.

V is TRBV9 and J is TRBJ2-3; 8 bases align to TRBD2. The V segment lost 3 bases and the J segment 10 bases; nucleotides outside the gene matches: 7. The CDR3 has 13 residues. Per germline, CDR1 SGDLS and CDR2 YYNGEE. CDR3 in amino acids: CASSATAGLAQYF. CDR3 in DNA: TGTGCCAGCAGCGCCACTGCGGGACTAGCGCAGTATTTT.